This TCR beta chain was sequenced for a study of PD-1 blockade in mismatch repair-deficient tumors. The overall study: Enrolled about 2012-2016, patients had progressing, pretreated mismatch repair-deficient cancers of 12 to 13 types. Broader study findings: Rapid post-treatment expansion, then contraction, generally preceding radiologic response, marked tumor-resident clones.

This CDR3 is built from 15 residues. Germline CDR1 SQVTM, CDR2 ANQGSEA. V lost 4 bases to trimming and J lost 2 bases, with 16 bases between them. For this clone: Its antigen is not identified.

Generated by immunoSEQ multiplex PCR, the TCRdb table keeps only in-frame clones and is missing some. The top ten clones hold approximately 12% of a sample with some 130,000 clones, approximately 91% of them seen once. The V call is TRBV29-1, the J call TRBJ2-3; D possibly corresponds to TRBD1 (5 bases). Sample: peripheral blood, taken 72 weeks after starting pembrolizumab. This TCR came from an adult with mismatch repair-deficient cancer. The CDR3 DNA follows: TGCAGCGTTGTAACGGCCAGGGAAGTCACAGATACGCAGTATTTT. The encoded protein is CSVVTAREVTDTQYF.